The T cell receptor beta chain under discussion was sequenced for a study of blood T cell repertoires in COVID-19 (dated by TCRdb to 2020 to 2022). Broadly, across the study: The collaborator samples originated in the United States, Italy and Spain and spanned the acute and convalescent phases of COVID-19. The samples were drawn from two sources: the first 160 participants of the ongoing ImmuneRACE study, and fewer than 1,500 subjects contributed by 6 global collaborators. A de-identified subject ID, COVID-19 status, age in years and sex were almost always included in the sample metadata. The prospective study material was composed of cDNA or gDNA derived from T cells, B-cell-depleted T cells, or PBMCs. The repertoires were released in a freely available public database meant as a resource for research on the immune response to SARS-CoV-2. HLA class I and class II types, where available, came from metadata supplied by the sample provider rather than from assay-based typing. The dataset comprised deeply sampled blood TCRbeta repertoires from subjects exposed to, actively infected with, or recovered from COVID-19.

Trimming takes 1 base off V and 2 bases off J; junction bases not matched to a gene: 3. The germline V gene provides CDR1 SGHAT and CDR2 FQNNGV. There are 15 amino acids in the CDR3, from cysteine to phenylalanine inclusive. The retained sequence is limited to the CDR3, 45 bases, with the frame set at the first base. The immunoSEQ Assay, a bias-controlled multiplex PCR, was used to amplify TCRbeta CDR3 regions from genomic DNA. Concerning the study's data processing: Within the assay, amplification of reference gene primers was used to estimate how many nucleated cells each sample contained. To quantify the absolute abundance of each unique TCRbeta CDR3 rearrangement, sequence reads were collapsed and filtered. For each sample, productive Simpson clonality was calculated by taking the square root of Simpson's diversity index across productive rearrangements. TCRdb took this table from immuneACCESS and kept in-frame rearrangements with V and J called. Such tables lack part of the clones; where checked against another copy, unresolved V genes explain under half of the gap, and the rest is unexplained. That table supplies the V and J calls and clone size; D and trimming were determined from the DNA. The sample data list 85,000 to 120,000 clones, and 65% to 75% of these were observed just once. The ten largest clones represent 0.9% of the sample.

Broader findings and caveats from the paper: Clinical and demographic metadata were provided uncurated, with the amount varying by source and participant.

The sample holds one count of this clone. What antigen it recognizes has not been identified. No clone much larger than this one lies a single base away; base qualities are absent. The collaborating institutions used their own protocols to collect whole blood in K2EDTA tubes. For TCRbeta analysis, collaborators shipped samples as frozen whole blood, isolated PBMCs, or DNA extracted from either of those sample types. Specimen: peripheral blood. This receptor was taken from a human donor with acute or convalescent COVID-19. The donor label of this sample is uncertain. This receptor chain uses TRBV11-2 and TRBJ2-7, with 9 junctional bases fitting TRBD1. CDR3 sequence: CASSLVTGGTYEQYF. The sequenced DNA is TGTGCCAGCAGCTTAGTCACAGGGGGCACCTACGAGCAGTACTTC.